This T cell receptor (beta chain) was recovered during a study of immune cell composition in non-small cell lung cancer (dated 2017 in TCRdb). Background for the entire study: Histologic subtype was assigned using H&E plus p63, CK5, Napsin A and TTF-1 immunohistochemistry, mainly lung adenocarcinoma or squamous cell carcinoma. In supplementary cohort #1, which comprised around ten lung adenocarcinoma cases, paired tumour/lung TCR-beta sequencing was performed and TIL populations were generated so that tumour reactivity could be assessed. Four tumour specimens with TCR-beta data were of rare histological subtypes and were excluded from the subtype comparisons. Adaptive Biotechnologies TCR-beta sequencing was carried out on 34 paired NSCLC tumour and non-adjacent lung specimens, as well as on about 25 tumour-only specimens.

TCR-beta CDR3 regions were amplified from genomic DNA by a two-step multiplex PCR, with the second step adding Illumina-compatible adaptors. TCR-beta immunosequencing was performed on an Illumina platform as a commercial immunoSEQ service. Under the source paper's analysis protocol: Repertoires were described by productive clonality and by Top 10 Clones, which is the percentage of T-cell templates coming from the ten most frequent sequences. Productive clonality had a range of 0 to 1, where 1 means a monoclonal population. Tumour-associated clones were defined as sequences comprising at least 0.1% of tumour T-cell templates but absent from matched non-adjacent lung, identified via log10 scatter plots. Student's t-tests were used for two-group comparisons, ANOVA was used for stages, and linear regression was used for relationships, with analyses conducted in GraphPad Prism7 and R. TCRdb mirrors the immuneACCESS table, restricted to in-frame sequences. Some clones are absent from its copies; in checked studies, under half trace to an unresolved V gene, and the reason for the others is unknown. That table furnishes V, J and clone size, whereas the DNA furnished D and trimming. The sample yields 5,500 to 7,500 clones; roughly four fifths were counted once. The ten largest clones take up about 6.4% of the sample.

The study at large found these results: Tumour-associated clones >0.5% were found in nearly half of NSCLC cases, namely in less than 35% of adenocarcinomas versus less than 85% of squamous carcinomas. Only ten or so cases were included in the reactivity cohort, and sequence sharing between tumour-reactive clones and the dominant in vivo tumour-associated clones was not shown. Across 10 adenocarcinoma cases, TIL tumour reactivity correlated strongly with maximal tumour-associated clone frequency but not with overall clonality. No significant correlation was found between tumour TCR-beta clonality and smoking pack-years.

Normal lung samples came from the same patient and consisted of non-adjacent lung tissue collected as far from the tumour as possible, at a distance of at least 3 cm. From frozen aliquots of unsorted single-cell suspensions, genomic DNA was isolated using the QIAamp DNA kit. Tissues were received within 2 hours of resection and processed immediately into single-cell suspensions. Tissue was broken up mechanically, digested enzymatically with DNase I, collagenase I and hyaluronidase for 30 minutes at 37 degrees C, and then filtered and RBC-lysed. Concerning this clone itself: The target of this receptor is not known. There are no base qualities to consult, and no much larger clone falls within one base.

According to the germline V gene, CDR1 reads KGHSH and CDR2 reads LQKENI. V is trimmed back by 3 bases and J by 6 bases, and the junction contains 10 bases that no gene match accounts for. From its cysteine to its phenylalanine, the CDR3 spans 15 amino acids. The only DNA kept is the CDR3, 45 bases in frame from the first base. Sequenced sample: non-adjacent lung tissue. The clonotype comes from a human donor with non-small cell lung cancer. Rearrangement joined TRBV18 to TRBJ1-2, and TRBD1 aligns with 7 junction nucleotides. The CDR3 amino acid sequence is: CASSPDEGALNGYTF. The sequenced DNA: TGTGCCAGCTCACCCGACGAGGGGGCGCTTAATGGCTACACCTTC.